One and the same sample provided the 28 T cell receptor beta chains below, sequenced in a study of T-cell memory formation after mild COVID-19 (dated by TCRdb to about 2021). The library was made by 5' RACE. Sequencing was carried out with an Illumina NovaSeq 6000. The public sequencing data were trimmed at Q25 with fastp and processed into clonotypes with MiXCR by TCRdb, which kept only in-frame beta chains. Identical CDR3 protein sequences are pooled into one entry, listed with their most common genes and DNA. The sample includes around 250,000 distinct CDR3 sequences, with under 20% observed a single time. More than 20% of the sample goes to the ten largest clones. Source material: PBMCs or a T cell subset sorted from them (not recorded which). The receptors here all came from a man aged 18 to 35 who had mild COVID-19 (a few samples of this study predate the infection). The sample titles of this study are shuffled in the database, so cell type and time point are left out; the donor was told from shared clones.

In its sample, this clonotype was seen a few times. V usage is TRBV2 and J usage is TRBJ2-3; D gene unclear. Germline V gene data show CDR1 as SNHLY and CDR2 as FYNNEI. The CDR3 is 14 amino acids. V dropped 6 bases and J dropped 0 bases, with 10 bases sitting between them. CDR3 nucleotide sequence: TGTGCCAGCAGGAGGTCCACTAGCACAGATACGCAGTATTTT. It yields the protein CASRRSTSTDTQYF.

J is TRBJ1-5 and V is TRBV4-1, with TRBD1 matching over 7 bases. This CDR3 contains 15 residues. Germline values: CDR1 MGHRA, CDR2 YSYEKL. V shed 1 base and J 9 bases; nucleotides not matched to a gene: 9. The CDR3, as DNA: TGCGCCAGCAGCCAAGGACAGGGCACGTCTTGGCCCCAGCATTTT. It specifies CASSQGQGTSWPQHF.

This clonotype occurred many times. CDR3 residues: CASSFRGSNYGYTF. The DNA for the CDR3 is TGTGCCAGCAGCTTTAGGGGTAGTAACTATGGCTACACCTTC. The V and J genes are TRBV7-2 and TRBJ1-2; a possible D gene is TRBD1 (5 bases). The V gene lost 3 bases and the J gene lost 1 base, with 9 bases spanning the gap. The CDR3 has 14 amino acids. Germline assignment: CDR1 SGHTA and CDR2 FQGNSA.

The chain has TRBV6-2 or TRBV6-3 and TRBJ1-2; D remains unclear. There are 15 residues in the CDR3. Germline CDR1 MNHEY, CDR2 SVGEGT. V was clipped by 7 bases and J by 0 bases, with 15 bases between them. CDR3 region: CASIRGPGANYGYTF. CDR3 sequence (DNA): TGTGCCAGCATCCGAGGGCCGGGAGCTAACTATGGCTACACCTTC.

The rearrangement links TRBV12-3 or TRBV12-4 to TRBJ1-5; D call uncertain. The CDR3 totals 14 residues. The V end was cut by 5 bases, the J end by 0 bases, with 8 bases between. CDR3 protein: CASSRSHSNQPQHF. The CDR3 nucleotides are TGTGCCAGCAGTCGAAGTCATAGCAATCAGCCCCAGCATTTT.

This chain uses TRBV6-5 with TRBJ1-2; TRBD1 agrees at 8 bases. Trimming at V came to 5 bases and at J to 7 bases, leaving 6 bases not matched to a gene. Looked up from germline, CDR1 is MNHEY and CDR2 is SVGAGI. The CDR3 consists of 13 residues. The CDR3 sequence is CASSGDRLLGYTF. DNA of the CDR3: TGTGCCAGCAGTGGGGACAGGCTTCTTGGCTACACCTTC.

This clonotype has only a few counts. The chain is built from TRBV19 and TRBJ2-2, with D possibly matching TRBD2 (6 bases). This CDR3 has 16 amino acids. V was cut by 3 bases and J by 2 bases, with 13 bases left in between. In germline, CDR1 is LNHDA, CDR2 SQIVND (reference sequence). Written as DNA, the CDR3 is TGTGCCAGTAGTATGTGGGACTCCCTAAACACCGGGGAGCTGTTTTTT. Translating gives CASSMWDSLNTGELFF. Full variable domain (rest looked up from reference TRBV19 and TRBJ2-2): DGGITQSPKYLFRKEGQNVTLSCEQNLNHDAMYWYRQDPGQGLRLIYYSQIVNDFQKGDIAEGYSVSREKKESFPLTVTSAQKNPTAFYLCASSMWDSLNTGELFFGEGSRLTVL.

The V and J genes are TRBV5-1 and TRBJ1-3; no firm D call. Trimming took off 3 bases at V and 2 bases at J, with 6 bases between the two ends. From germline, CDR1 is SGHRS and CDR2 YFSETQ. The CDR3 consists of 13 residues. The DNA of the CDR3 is TGCGCCAGCAGCTCCAAAACTGGAAACACCATATATTTT. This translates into CASSSKTGNTIYF.

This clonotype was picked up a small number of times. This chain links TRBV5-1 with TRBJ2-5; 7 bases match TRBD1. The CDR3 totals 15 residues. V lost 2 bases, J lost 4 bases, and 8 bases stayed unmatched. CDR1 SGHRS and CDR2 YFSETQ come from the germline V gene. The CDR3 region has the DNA TGCGCCAGCAGCTTAGGGGGCGCGGTGGCAGAGACCCAGTACTTC. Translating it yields CASSLGGAVAETQYF.

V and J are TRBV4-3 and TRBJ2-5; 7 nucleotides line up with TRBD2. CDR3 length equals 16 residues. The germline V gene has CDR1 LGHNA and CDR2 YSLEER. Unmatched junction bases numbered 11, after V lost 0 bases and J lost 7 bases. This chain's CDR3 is CASSQDLLGREGTQYF. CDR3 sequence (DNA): TGCGCCAGCAGCCAAGATCTTTTGGGCAGGGAGGGGACCCAGTACTTC.

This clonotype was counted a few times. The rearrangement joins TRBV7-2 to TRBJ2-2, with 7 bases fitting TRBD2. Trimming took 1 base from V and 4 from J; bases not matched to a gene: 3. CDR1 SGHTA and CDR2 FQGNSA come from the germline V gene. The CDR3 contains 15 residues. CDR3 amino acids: CASSLVVAGTGELFF. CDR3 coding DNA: TGTGCCAGCAGCTTAGTAGTAGCGGGCACCGGGGAGCTGTTTTTT.

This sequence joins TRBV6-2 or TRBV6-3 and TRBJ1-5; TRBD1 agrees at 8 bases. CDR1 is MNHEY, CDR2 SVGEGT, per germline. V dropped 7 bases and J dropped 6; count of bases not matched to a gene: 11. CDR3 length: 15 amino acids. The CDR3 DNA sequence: TGTGCCAGCACCGAGGACAGGGACAACGCTCAGCCCCAGCATTTT. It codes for CASTEDRDNAQPQHF.

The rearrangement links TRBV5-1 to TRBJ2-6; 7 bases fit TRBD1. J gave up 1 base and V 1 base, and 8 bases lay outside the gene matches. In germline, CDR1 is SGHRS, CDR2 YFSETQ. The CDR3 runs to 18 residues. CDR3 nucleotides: TGCGCCAGCAGCTTGCCGAGACAGGGAGAATCTGGGGCCAACGTCCTGACTTTC. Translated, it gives CASSLPRQGESGANVLTF.

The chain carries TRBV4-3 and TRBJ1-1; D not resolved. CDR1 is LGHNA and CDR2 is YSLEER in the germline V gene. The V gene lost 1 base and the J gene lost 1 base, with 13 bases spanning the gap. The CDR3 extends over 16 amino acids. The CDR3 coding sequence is TGCGCCAGCAGCCAAGTTTTGATGGAGGCGAACACTGAAGCTTTCTTT. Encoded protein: CASSQVLMEANTEAFF.

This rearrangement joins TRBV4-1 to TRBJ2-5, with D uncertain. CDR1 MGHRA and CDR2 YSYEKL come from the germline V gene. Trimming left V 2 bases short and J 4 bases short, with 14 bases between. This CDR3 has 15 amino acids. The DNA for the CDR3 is TGCGCCAGCAGCCAATCCGTCGTGGCCCGAGAGACCCAGTACTTC. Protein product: CASSQSVVARETQYF.

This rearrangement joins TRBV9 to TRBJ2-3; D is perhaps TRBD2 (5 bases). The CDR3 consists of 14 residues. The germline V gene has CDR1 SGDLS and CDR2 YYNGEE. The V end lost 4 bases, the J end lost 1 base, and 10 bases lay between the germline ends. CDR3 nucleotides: TGTGCCAGCAGCAGAGCGGCTCGCACAGATACGCAGTATTTT. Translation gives CASSRAARTDTQYF.

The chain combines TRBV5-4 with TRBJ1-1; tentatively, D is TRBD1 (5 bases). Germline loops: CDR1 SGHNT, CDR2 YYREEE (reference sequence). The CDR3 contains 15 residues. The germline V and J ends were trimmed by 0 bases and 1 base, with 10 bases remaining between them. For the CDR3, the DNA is TGTGCCAGCAGCTTGGGACAGTGGGGGAACACTGAAGCTTTCTTT. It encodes CASSLGQWGNTEAFF.

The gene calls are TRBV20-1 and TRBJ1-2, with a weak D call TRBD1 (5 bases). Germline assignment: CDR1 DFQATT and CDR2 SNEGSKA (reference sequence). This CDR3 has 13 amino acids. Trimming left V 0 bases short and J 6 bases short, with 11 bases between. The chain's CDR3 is CSARDVTGDGYTF. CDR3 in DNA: TGCAGTGCTAGAGATGTAACAGGCGATGGCTACACCTTC.

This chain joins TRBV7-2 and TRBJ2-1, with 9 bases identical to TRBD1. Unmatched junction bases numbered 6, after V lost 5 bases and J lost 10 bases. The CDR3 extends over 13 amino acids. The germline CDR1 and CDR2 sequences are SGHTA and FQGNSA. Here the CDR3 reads CASSPQTGGEQFF. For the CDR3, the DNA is TGTGCCAGCAGCCCACAAACAGGGGGCGAGCAGTTCTTC.

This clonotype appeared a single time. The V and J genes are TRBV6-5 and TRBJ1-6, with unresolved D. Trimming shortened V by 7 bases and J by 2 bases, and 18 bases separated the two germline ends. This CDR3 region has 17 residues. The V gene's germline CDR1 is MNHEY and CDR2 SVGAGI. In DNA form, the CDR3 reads TGTGCCAGCAACCCCTCGGCAGGCCGGACCTATAATTCACCCCTCCACTTT. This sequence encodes CASNPSAGRTYNSPLHF.

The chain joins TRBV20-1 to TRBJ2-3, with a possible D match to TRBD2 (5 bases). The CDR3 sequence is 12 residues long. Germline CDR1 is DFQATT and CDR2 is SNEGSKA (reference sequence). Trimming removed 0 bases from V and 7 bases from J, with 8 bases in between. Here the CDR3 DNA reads TGCAGTGCTAGAGATCGGGGAAATACGCAGTATTTT. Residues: CSARDRGNTQYF.

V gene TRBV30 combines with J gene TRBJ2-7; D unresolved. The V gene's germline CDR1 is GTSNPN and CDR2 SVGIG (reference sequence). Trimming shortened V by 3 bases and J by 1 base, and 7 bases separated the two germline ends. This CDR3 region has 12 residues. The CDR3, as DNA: TGTGCCTGGAGCTGGCAGTCCTACGAGCAGTACTTC. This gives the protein CAWSWQSYEQYF.

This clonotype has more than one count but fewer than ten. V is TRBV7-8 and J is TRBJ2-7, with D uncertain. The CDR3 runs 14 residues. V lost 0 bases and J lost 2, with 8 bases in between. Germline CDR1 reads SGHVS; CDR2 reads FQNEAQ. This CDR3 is CASSLAGRTYEQYF. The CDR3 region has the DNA TGTGCCAGCAGCTTAGCGGGCAGAACCTACGAGCAGTACTTC. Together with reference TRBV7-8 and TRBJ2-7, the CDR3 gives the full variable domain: GAGVSQSPRYKVAKRGQDVALRCDPISGHVSLFWYQQALGQGPEFLTYFQNEAQLDKSGLPSDRFFAERPEGSVSTLKIQRTQQEDSAVYLCASSLAGRTYEQYFGPGTRLTVT.

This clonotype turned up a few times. As DNA, the CDR3 is TGTGCCAGCAGTTACTCTCGTTTGGGAAACACTGAAGCTTTCTTT. Residues: CASSYSRLGNTEAFF. V usage is TRBV6-5 and J usage is TRBJ1-1; D gene ambiguous. The V end lost 0 bases, the J end lost 2 bases, and 10 bases lay between the germline ends. CDR3 length equals 15 residues. Germline values: CDR1 MNHEY, CDR2 SVGAGI.

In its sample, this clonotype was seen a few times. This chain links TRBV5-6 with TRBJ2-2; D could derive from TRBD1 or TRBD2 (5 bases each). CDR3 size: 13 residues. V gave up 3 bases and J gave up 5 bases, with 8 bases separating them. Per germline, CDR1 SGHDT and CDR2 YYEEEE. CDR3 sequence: CASSWDATGELFF. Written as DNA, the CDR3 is TGTGCCAGCAGCTGGGACGCTACCGGGGAGCTGTTTTTT.

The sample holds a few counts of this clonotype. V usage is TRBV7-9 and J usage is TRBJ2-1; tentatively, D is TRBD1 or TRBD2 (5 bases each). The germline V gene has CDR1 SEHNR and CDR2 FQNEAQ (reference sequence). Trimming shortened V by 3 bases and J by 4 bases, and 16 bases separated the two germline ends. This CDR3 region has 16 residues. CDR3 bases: TGTGCCAGCAGCTTCATAGGGGCCACGGGGTACAATGAGCAGTTCTTC. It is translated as CASSFIGATGYNEQFF. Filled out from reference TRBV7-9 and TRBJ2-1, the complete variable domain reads DTGVSQNPRHKITKRGQNVTFRCDPISEHNRLYWYRQTLGQGPEFLTYFQNEAQLEKSRLLSDRFSAERPKGSFSTLEIQRTEQGDSAMYLCASSFIGATGYNEQFFGPGTRLTVL.

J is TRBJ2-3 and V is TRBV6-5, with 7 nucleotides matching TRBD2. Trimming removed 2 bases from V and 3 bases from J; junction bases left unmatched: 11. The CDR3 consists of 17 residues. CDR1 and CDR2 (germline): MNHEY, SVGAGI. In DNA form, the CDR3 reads TGTGCCAGCAGTTACCTAGGGAGGGACCTAGGGACAGATACGCAGTATTTT. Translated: CASSYLGRDLGTDTQYF.

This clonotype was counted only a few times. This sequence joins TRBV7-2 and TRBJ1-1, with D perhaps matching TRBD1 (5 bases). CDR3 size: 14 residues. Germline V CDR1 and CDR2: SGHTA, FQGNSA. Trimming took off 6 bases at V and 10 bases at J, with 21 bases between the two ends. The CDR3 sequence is CASRLNLPGPGAFF. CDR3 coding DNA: TGTGCCAGCAGACTCAACCTTCCAGGGCCAGGAGCTTTCTTT.